This record looks at one TCR beta chain sequence and its context. Its antigen is unidentified. The V gene's germline CDR1 is MNHEY and CDR2 SMNVEV (reference sequence). The CDR3 contains 14 residues. This sample was taken from a study of identical twins. TCRdb ran MiXCR on the 5' RACE reads and lists one entry per CDR3 protein. The table includes more than 1.5 million distinct CDR3 sequences, roughly 35% detected once. Study findings and constraints: Within monozygotic twins, out-of-frame TCR alpha sharing was underestimated by the models. For zero-insertion analyses, partial confounding could come from invariant MAIT and iNKT cells.

The sequencing input was cord blood. This receptor was obtained from a newborn girl in good health. The V and J genes are TRBV27 and TRBJ2-5; TRBD2 is a possible D gene (7 bases). With the DNA end fitting TRBJ2-7 better, the J assignment may be wrong. CDR3 sequence: CASSRGGGLGEQYF. CDR3 nucleotides: TGTGCCAGCAGTCGCGGGGGCGGGTTAGGCGAGCAGTACTTC.